This TCR beta chain stems from a study of T cell changes during pregnancy in multiple sclerosis. Sequencing used immunoSEQ multiplex PCR; TCRdb keeps in-frame clones, though not all of them. The sample has about 33,000 clones, about 91% seen once. Germline V gene data show CDR1 as SGHNT and CDR2 as YYREEE (reference sequence). Trimming cost V 0 bases and J 1 base, with 10 bases left between them. This CDR3 is built from 16 residues. This chain connects TRBV5-4 to TRBJ2-2; possibly TRBD1 for D (5 bases). The origin of this receptor is a female donor in good health, enrolled as a control in a pregnancy study. This material consisted of CD4+ T cells from peripheral blood mononuclear cells, taken in the third trimester of pregnancy. The CDR3: CASSLGGQGNTGELFF. The CDR3 DNA reads as TGTGCCAGCAGCTTGGGGGGCCAGGGGAACACCGGGGAGCTGTTTTTT.